The sequence of this T cell receptor (beta chain) was determined in a study of blood T cell repertoires in COVID-19. Profiling relied on immunoSEQ multiplex PCR, and the TCRdb table lists in-frame clones only, not all of them. The sample carries 180,000 or so clones, about 85% recorded once. The CDR3 length is 15 residues. The germline gives CDR1 DFQATT, CDR2 SNEGSKA (reference sequence). V lost 3 bases, J lost 6 bases, and 17 bases lay in between. The TCR sequence derives from a woman aged 80 or over in a cohort sampled during active or convalescent COVID-19. The chain recombines TRBV20-1 with TRBJ2-2; weak D call: TRBD1 (6 bases). The sequenced sample was peripheral blood. The CDR3 nucleotides read TGCAGTGCTAGTCTAAGGGGGACAACAGCCGGGGAGCTGTTTTTT. It specifies CSASLRGTTAGELFF.